This T cell receptor (beta chain) was identified in a study of blood T cell repertoires in COVID-19. The overall study: Acute-phase and convalescent COVID-19 samples originated in the United States, Italy and Spain. PBMCs, B-cell-depleted T cells, or T cells were the source of the cDNA or gDNA that made up the material.

Germline V gives CDR1 LGHDT, CDR2 YNNKEL (reference sequence). This CDR3 region has 16 residues. Trimming pared 7 bases from V and 0 bases from J, leaving 16 bases between. Under the authors' procedure: Counts of nucleated cells, estimated from reference gene primer amplification, were obtained. The method was immunoSEQ multiplex PCR; TCRdb's version includes in-frame clones alone and lacks a portion of them. V and J calls and clone size follow that table, whereas D and trimming were derived from the DNA. Here the sample spans just over 250,000 clones, about 87% being singletons. Sequencing input: peripheral blood. The receptor was isolated from a man in his 60s who had recovered from COVID-19. The J gene is TRBJ2-1, the V gene TRBV3-1 (or the pseudogene TRBV3-2); D unresolved. For the CDR3, the DNA is TGTGCCAGCAACCTGGGCCCACCGAGCTCCTACAATGAGCAGTTCTTC. Translated, it gives CASNLGPPSSYNEQFF.